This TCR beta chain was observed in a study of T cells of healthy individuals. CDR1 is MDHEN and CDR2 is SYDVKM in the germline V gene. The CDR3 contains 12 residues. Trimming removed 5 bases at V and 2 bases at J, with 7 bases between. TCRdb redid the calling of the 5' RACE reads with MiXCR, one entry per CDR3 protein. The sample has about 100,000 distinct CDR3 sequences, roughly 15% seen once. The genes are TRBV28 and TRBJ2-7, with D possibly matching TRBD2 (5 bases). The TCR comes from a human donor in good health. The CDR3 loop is CASSRGTYEQYF. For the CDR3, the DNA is TGTGCCAGCAGTCGGGGAACCTACGAGCAGTACTTC.